These T cell receptor beta chains were read from a single sample in a study of T cells in Graves' hyperthyroidism and ophthalmopathy. TCRdb fed the multiplex PCR reads into MiXCR, producing one record per CDR3 protein. Of more than 450,000 distinct CDR3 sequences in the sample, less than 15% were seen once. The material sequenced was blood. These receptors were taken from a middle-aged woman with Graves' hyperthyroidism. The CDR3 runs from the conserved cysteine through the conserved F or W. Fields, in order: CDR3 protein, CDR3 DNA, V gene, J gene, D gene, clone size. A D gene is named only where the DNA matches it firmly. Clone size is given for some rows only: seen once, a few or many times, or a class if the clone is expanded.

CASSFRWLAGEGGAQYF	TGTGCCAGCAGTTTCCGCTGGCTAGCGGGCGAAGGGGGGGCCCAGTACTTC	TRBV28	TRBJ2-5	TRBD2	NA
CSARVPGRTDTQYF	TGCAGTGCTAGAGTCCCGGGGCGTACAGATACGCAGTATTTT	TRBV20-1	TRBJ2-3	NA	few
CASSLLPGGQPQHF	TGTGCCAGCAGTTTGTTGCCCGGGGGTCAGCCCCAGCATTTT	TRBV28	TRBJ1-5	NA	many
CAIGGQQLTYEQYF	TGTGCCATTGGCGGACAGCAGCTAACCTACGAGCAGTACTTC	TRBV10-3	TRBJ2-7	NA	many
CSAIWTDQETQYF	TGCAGTGCTATTTGGACTGATCAAGAGACCCAGTACTTC	TRBV20-1	TRBJ2-5	NA	many
CASSSFATNERLFF	TGTGCCAGCAGCTCTTTTGCAACTAATGAAAGACTGTTTTTT	TRBV7-9	TRBJ1-4	NA	NA
CASSEEVLRDGNTGELFF	TGTGCCAGCAGTGAAGAGGTGCTGAGGGACGGTAACACCGGGGAGCTGTTTTTT	TRBV6-1	TRBJ2-2	NA	few
CASSSASTGGLFF	TGTGCCAGCAGTTCAGCCTCGACAGGGGGCTTGTTCTTC	TRBV27	TRBJ2-1	TRBD1	NA
CSAEGADTGPTEAFF	TGCAGCGCTGAGGGGGCGGACACCGGGCCCACTGAAGCTTTCTTT	TRBV29-1	TRBJ1-1	TRBD1	few
CASSETGSGELFF	TGTGCCAGCAGCGAAACAGGTTCCGGGGAGCTGTTTTTT	TRBV7-3	TRBJ2-2	NA	NA
CASSFYICSARPGYGNQPQHF	NA	TRBV5-5	TRBJ1-5	NA	NA
CASSEARRGPDTQYF	TGTGCCAGCAGTGAAGCTAGGAGGGGGCCAGATACGCAGTATTTT	TRBV2	TRBJ2-3	NA	many
CSARDHLRTYEQYF	TGCAGTGCTAGAGATCACCTCCGAACCTACGAGCAGTACTTC	TRBV20-1	TRBJ2-7	NA	many
CASSFAVKGTEAFF	TGTGCCAGCAGTTTCGCGGTTAAGGGAACTGAAGCTTTCTTT	TRBV27	TRBJ1-1	NA	many
CASSLGLALRSSGRHRTDTQYF	TGTGCCAGCAGTTTAGGGCTCGCACTCAGGAGTAGCGGGAGGCATCGCACAGATACGCAGTATTTT	TRBV27	TRBJ2-3	TRBD2	many
CASTRLAGGDRYNEQFF	TGTGCCAGCACCAGACTAGCGGGAGGGGACCGATACAATGAGCAGTTCTTC	TRBV27	TRBJ2-1	TRBD2	few
CASSLPSRKPSTDTQYF	TGCGCCAGCAGCCTACCTTCTAGGAAACCTAGCACAGATACGCAGTATTTT	TRBV5-1	TRBJ2-3	NA	many
CASSQDDSGSIYNEQFF	TGTGCCAGCAGCCAAGATGATAGCGGGAGTATCTACAATGAGCAGTTCTTC	TRBV3-1	TRBJ2-1	TRBD2	many
CASPDGQSSYNEQFF	TGTGCCAGCCCTGACGGACAGAGCTCCTACAATGAGCAGTTCTTC	TRBV27	TRBJ2-1	NA	many
CSASSIAGGGSSFQYF	TGCAGTGCTAGCTCCATAGCGGGAGGGGGATCCTCTTTTCAGTACTTC	TRBV20-1	TRBJ2-4	TRBD2	few
CASSPFGPRDLRDEQFF	TGTGCCAGCAGTCCCTTTGGCCCGAGGGACCTCCGAGATGAGCAGTTCTTC	TRBV28	TRBJ2-1	NA	many
CASSQSLVVDTQYF	TGTGCCAGCAGCCAAAGTCTGGTCGTGGATACGCAGTATTTT	TRBV3-1	TRBJ2-3	NA	many
CASSDSSGRSGELFF	TGTGCCAGCAGCGACAGCTCTGGACGGTCCGGGGAGCTGTTTTTT	TRBV11-2	TRBJ2-2	NA	few
CASTRSWEGYEQYF	TGTGCCAGCACAAGATCCTGGGAGGGCTACGAGCAGTACTTC	TRBV6-1	TRBJ2-7	TRBD2	many
CASSEARVRGTDTQYF	TGTGCCAGCAGTGAAGCAAGGGTGAGGGGCACAGATACGCAGTATTTT	TRBV2	TRBJ2-3	NA	many
CASSSPGTSGRAEEFF	TGTGCCAGCAGTTCTCCCGGGACTAGCGGGAGGGCCGAGGAGTTCTTC	TRBV6-5	TRBJ2-1	TRBD2	few
CATSDPGGAGDEQFF	TGTGCCACCAGTGATCCGGGAGGAGCCGGGGATGAGCAGTTCTTC	TRBV24-1	TRBJ2-1	TRBD2	few
CASSMTASNQPQHF	TGTGCCAGCAGCATGACAGCTAGCAATCAGCCCCAGCATTTT	TRBV28	TRBJ1-5	NA	many
CASPGSTEAFF	TGTGCCAGCCCCGGGAGCACTGAAGCTTTCTTT	TRBV2	TRBJ1-1	NA	many
CASRTASWEKLFF	TGTGCCAGCAGGACGGCGTCGTGGGAAAAACTGTTTTTT	TRBV2	TRBJ1-4	NA	many
CASSLIPGDYTQYF	TGTGCCAGCAGTTTAATTCCTGGGGACTATACGCAGTATTTT	TRBV27	TRBJ2-3	NA	NA
CASSLAAGSSGNTIYF	TGTGCCAGCAGCTTAGCTGCGGGGAGCTCTGGAAACACCATATATTTT	TRBV7-9	TRBJ1-3	NA	NA
CAIDNRGQPQHF	TGTGCCATCGACAACAGGGGCCAGCCCCAGCATTTT	TRBV6-1	TRBJ1-5	TRBD1	NA
CASRGDFYEQYF	TGTGCCAGCAGAGGGGACTTTTACGAGCAGTACTTC	TRBV2	TRBJ2-7	NA	many
CASSAPRTGNTGELFF	TGTGCCAGCAGCGCCCCCAGGACAGGCAACACCGGAGAGCTGTTTTTT	TRBV5-8	TRBJ2-2	TRBD1	NA
CASSVERTDTQYF	TGTGCCAGCAGCGTAGAACGGACAGATACGCAGTATTTT	TRBV9	TRBJ2-3	NA	many
CASSQDPQVERKLFF	TGCGCCAGCAGCCAAGACCCTCAGGTCGAGAGAAAACTGTTTTTT	TRBV4-1	TRBJ1-4	NA	many
CATSKGPYNEQFF	TGTGCCACCAGTAAAGGGCCCTACAATGAGCAGTTCTTC	TRBV24-1	TRBJ2-1	NA	NA
CASSDRGRDYGYTF	TGTGCCAGCAGTGACAGGGGTAGGGACTATGGCTACACCTTC	TRBV25-1	TRBJ1-2	NA	NA
CASSANYNEQFF	TGTGCCAGCAGTGCGAACTACAATGAGCAGTTCTTC	TRBV2	TRBJ2-1	NA	many
CASSSVGGRSDTQYF	TGTGCCAGCAGCAGTGTAGGGGGTCGTTCAGATACGCAGTATTTT	TRBV9	TRBJ2-3	NA	NA
CASSLDVDYEQYF	TGTGCCAGCAGCTTGGATGTGGACTACGAGCAGTACTTC	TRBV5-6	TRBJ2-7	NA	many
CSAGPTGGGQPQHF	TGCAGTGCGGGACCGACAGGGGGCGGGCAGCCCCAGCATTTT	TRBV20-1	TRBJ1-5	TRBD1	few
CASTRSEKGGETQYF	TGTGCCAGCACTCGTAGTGAAAAGGGGGGAGAGACCCAGTACTTC	TRBV12-3/TRBV12-4	TRBJ2-5	NA	NA
CSADSHSNQPQHF	TGCAGTGCCGACTCCCATAGCAATCAGCCCCAGCATTTT	TRBV20-1	TRBJ1-5	NA	many
CASSRDYNNEQFF	TGTGCCAGCAGCCGTGACTATAACAATGAGCAGTTCTTC	TRBV3-1	TRBJ2-1	NA	many
CASSLYKERVYGYTF	TGTGCCAGCAGTTTATATAAGGAAAGAGTCTATGGCTACACCTTC	TRBV28	TRBJ1-2	NA	NA
CASSLQLAGGGSYEQYF	TGTGCCAGCAGCTTACAACTAGCGGGCGGGGGTTCCTACGAGCAGTACTTC	TRBV7-2	TRBJ2-7	TRBD2	many
CASSIGVISTGDETQYF	TGTGCCAGTAGTATAGGGGTGATCTCGACAGGGGACGAGACCCAGTACTTC	TRBV19	TRBJ2-5	TRBD1	NA
CASSDSGPIQETQYF	TGTGCCAGCAGTGATAGTGGCCCTATCCAAGAGACCCAGTACTTC	TRBV25-1	TRBJ2-5	NA	NA
CSAQAGTVNTEAFF	TGCAGTGCTCAAGCCGGGACAGTGAACACTGAAGCTTTCTTT	TRBV20-1	TRBJ1-1	TRBD1	many
CASSEECGAGYSNQPQHF	TGTGCCAGCAGCGAGGAGTGCGGGGCCGGTTATAGCAATCAGCCCCAGCATTTT	TRBV9	TRBJ1-5	NA	NA
CASSLTGGIRETQYF	TGTGCCAGCAGTTTAACAGGGGGCATTAGGGAGACCCAGTACTTC	TRBV12-3/TRBV12-4	TRBJ2-5	TRBD1	many
CSARILAGRELF	TGCAGTGCTAGGATACTAGCGGGAAGGGAACTCTTC	TRBV20-1	TRBJ2-1	TRBD2	NA
CASSQAGGDNYGYTF	TGTGCCAGCAGCCAAGCAGGAGGGGATAACTATGGCTACACCTTC	TRBV3-1	TRBJ1-2	NA	many
CASSPRDPGLGGYTF	TGTGCCAGCAGTCCCCGGGACCCGGGGTTAGGTGGCTACACCTTC	TRBV6-1	TRBJ1-2	NA	many
CASSPLASSHNEQFF	TGCGCCAGCAGCCCCCTGGCTAGCTCCCACAATGAGCAGTTCTTC	TRBV4-1	TRBJ2-1	NA	NA
CASSLPGTSGRADSPYEQYF	TGCGCCAGCAGCTTGCCGGGGACTAGCGGGAGGGCTGACTCCCCCTACGAGCAGTACTTC	TRBV5-1	TRBJ2-7	TRBD2	NA
CASSLGSGGGTYEQYF	TGTGCCAGCAGTTTGGGCAGCGGAGGGGGGACCTACGAGCAGTACTTC	TRBV28	TRBJ2-7	NA	many
CASSGTGGSYGYTF	TGCGCCAGCAGCGGAACAGGGGGGAGTTATGGCTACACCTTC	TRBV5-1	TRBJ1-2	TRBD1	NA